This entry lists 5 T cell receptor beta chains sequenced from one sample in a study of control samples from healthy donors and cancer patients. Some clones are missing from TCRdb's copy, which holds only in-frame ones; the method was immunoSEQ multiplex PCR. The sample yields about 110,000 clones, roughly 90% seen once. Sequencing was performed on PBMCs. These receptors all stem from a woman aged 55 to 70 with lung cancer.

This clone appeared a single time. The chain is built from TRBV28 and TRBJ2-1; TRBD1 agrees at 8 bases. CDR3 size: 15 residues. Germline V lookup: CDR1 MDHEN, CDR2 SYDVKM. The V gene end was trimmed by 10 bases and the J gene end by 8 bases; junction bases not matched to a gene: 16. CDR3 region: CAITPMTGEDHEQFF. For the CDR3, the DNA is TGTGCCATCACCCCAATGACAGGGGAGGACCATGAGCAGTTCTTC.

The chain links TRBV27 to TRBJ1-2; 9 positions match TRBD1. Per germline, CDR1 MNHEY and CDR2 SMNVEV (reference sequence). The V segment lost 4 bases and the J segment 3 bases; nucleotides outside the gene matches: 9. The CDR3 loop spans 16 amino acids. This CDR3 reads CASSSGQGINYYGYTF. CDR3 bases: TGTGCCAGCAGTTCCGGACAGGGGATCAATTACTATGGCTACACCTTC.

This chain links TRBV9 with TRBJ2-5; a weak D match, TRBD2 (5 bases). The V and J ends lost 0 bases and 5 bases respectively, with 8 bases between them. The CDR3 is made up of 13 amino acids. Germline CDR1 reads SGDLS; CDR2 reads YYNGEE. The CDR3 bases are TGTGCCAGCAGCGTAGGAGGAGGTGAGACCCAGTACTTC. Its translation: CASSVGGGETQYF.

CDR3 residues: CASQGTGNYEQYF. Here the CDR3 DNA reads TGTGCCAGTCAGGGGACAGGGAACTACGAGCAGTACTTC. The chain couples TRBV2 to TRBJ2-7; the match to TRBD1 covers 9 bases. The CDR3 is 13 residues long. Germline CDR1 and CDR2: SNHLY and FYNNEI. V shed 9 bases and J 3 bases; nucleotides not matched to a gene: 6.

Turning to this clone: Relative to the germline gene, one junction end is altered; a read error may explain this. The rearrangement links TRBV7-7 to TRBJ2-3; no definite D call. CDR1 and CDR2 (germline): SSHAT, FNYEAQ (reference sequence). There are 13 residues in the CDR3. Here the CDR3 DNA reads TGTGCTAGCAGCTTTACTCGTGGGGATACGCAGTATTTT. Residues: CASSFTRGDTQYF.